A selection of T cell receptor beta chains follows, all from one sample in a study of neoadjuvant anti-PD-1 for oral cavity cancer. Profiled with immunoSEQ multiplex PCR; TCRdb holds only in-frame clones, not every one. The data show under 7,500 clones, around 52% seen once. The sequencing used tumor tissue, collected before nivolumab (anti-PD-1) treatment. Receptors were obtained from a person between 35 and 79 years old with oral cavity squamous cell carcinoma. Each CDR3 is given with its conserved first and last residue. Each record gives: J gene, V gene, clone size, D gene, CDR3 DNA, CDR3 protein. A D gene is named only where the DNA matches it firmly. A clone size is listed for some rows: how often the clone was seen (once, few, many), or a class if it is expanded.

TRBJ1-2 | TRBV6-5 | few | - | TGTGCCAGCAATCCCGGGAGTTCCTATGGCTACACCTTC | CASNPGSSYGYTF
TRBJ1-3 | TRBV5-1 | - | - | TGCGCCAGCAGCTTCGGGGGAGGAGCGGGAAACACCATATATTTT | CASSFGGGAGNTIYF
TRBJ2-2 | TRBV30 | - | - | TGTGCCTGGAGTGTTGGGGGCGGGAGAGGAGGCGGGGAGCTGTTTTTT | CAWSVGGGRGGGELFF
TRBJ1-5 | TRBV9 | - | - | TGTGCCAGCAGCGTAGGGTGGGAAAAGGGACAGCCCCAGCATTTT | CASSVGWEKGQPQHF
TRBJ2-1 | TRBV9 | few | TRBD2 | TGTGCCAGCAGCCAGAGTAGCGGGGGGGAACCAGGGTTCTTC | CASSQSSGGEPGFF
TRBJ2-5 | TRBV4-1 | - | - | TGCGCCAGCAGCCAAACTGAGAGGAGAGAGACCCAGTACTTC | CASSQTERRETQYF
TRBJ2-2 | TRBV7-3 | - | TRBD2 | TGTGCCAGCAGCCCTTTAGCGGGACCGACCACCGGGGAGCTGTTTTTT | CASSPLAGPTTGELFF
TRBJ2-1 | TRBV4-2 | few | TRBD2 | TGTGCCAGCAGCCAAGAGGGACTAGCGGGAGGGAATGAGCAGTTCTTC | CASSQEGLAGGNEQFF
TRBJ2-2 | TRBV5-1 | few | - | TGCGCCAGCAGCTTGGGGGGGGTCAGCACCGGGGAGCTGTTTTTT | CASSLGGVSTGELFF
TRBJ2-7 | TRBV5-6 | few | - | TGTGCCAGCAGCTTTGCCTACGAGCAGTACTTC | CASSFAYEQYF
TRBJ1-5 | TRBV27 | few | - | TGTGCCAGCAGTCATAGCAATCAGCCCCAGCATTTT | CASSHSNQPQHF
TRBJ1-6 | TRBV27 | - | - | TGTGCCAGCAGTTTGGACACCACGAGCTCCTATAATTCACCCCTCCACTTT | CASSLDTTSSYNSPLHF
TRBJ1-1 | TRBV5-8 | - | - | TGTGCCAGCAGCCTGGACTATCCCCAAGCTTTCTTT | CASSLDYPQAFF
TRBJ1-1 | TRBV2 | - | - | TGTGCCAGCAGTGAAAGCACCGGGACACTGAACACTGAAGCTTTCTTT | CASSESTGTLNTEAFF
TRBJ1-1 | TRBV19 | - | - | TGTGCCAGTAGTATAAGGGAGCTTGGTGAAGCTTTCTTT | CASSIRELGEAFF
TRBJ1-3 | TRBV21-1 | few | - | TGTGCCAGCAGCAAGAAAAGGTCTGGAAACACCATATATTTT | CASSKKRSGNTIYF
TRBJ2-1 | TRBV9 | few | - | TGTGCCAGCAGCGCTGGCGTCTACAATGAGCAGTTCTTC | CASSAGVYNEQFF
TRBJ2-3 | TRBV19 | - | TRBD2 | TGTGCCAGTAATAGCGGGGGTGGCACAGATACGCAGTATTTT | CASNSGGGTDTQYF
TRBJ2-4 | TRBV7-9 | - | - | TGTGCCAGCAGCTTAGAAGGGGCAGGGTCTGCCAAAAACATTCAGTACTTC | CASSLEGAGSAKNIQYF
TRBJ1-3 | TRBV30 | - | - | TGTGCCTGGACCAGTTCTGGAAACACCATATATTTT | CAWTSSGNTIYF
TRBJ2-7 | TRBV6-6 | few | - | TGTGCCAGCCTCCCCGGGGCTAGGGGCAACGAGCAGTACTTC | CASLPGARGNEQYF
TRBJ2-5 | TRBV5-4 | - | - | TGTGCCAGCAGCTCCCCGGGACTCCGCCAAGAGACCCAGTACTTC | CASSSPGLRQETQYF
TRBJ1-2 | TRBV29-1 | - | - | TGCAGCGTTGAAGGGGGGGCGCCTGGCTACACCTTC | CSVEGGAPGYTF
TRBJ1-2 | TRBV20-1 | few | - | TGCAGTGCTAGAGGGGATGGCTACACCTTC | CSARGDGYTF
TRBJ2-3 | TRBV20-1 | few | - | TGCAGTGCTAGTATATCAGATACGCAGTATTTT | CSASISDTQYF
TRBJ2-7 | TRBV2 | - | TRBD1 | TGTGCCAGCAGTGAAATTAGAGGGACAGGGCGTTACGAGCAGTACTTC | CASSEIRGTGRYEQYF
TRBJ2-2 | TRBV7-6 | - | - | TGTGCCAGCAGCCCTCGAAACACCGGGGAGCTGTTTTTT | CASSPRNTGELFF
TRBJ2-2 | TRBV29-1 | few | TRBD1 | TGCAGCGTTGTGCCAGGGGGCACTGGCGGGGAGCTGTTTTTT | CSVVPGGTGGELFF
TRBJ2-2 | TRBV18 | - | - | TGTGCCAGCTCACCACCGCTAGCAGCTACCGGGGAGCTGTTTTTT | CASSPPLAATGELFF
TRBJ2-7 | TRBV2 | few | TRBD1 | TGTGCCAGCAAGGGGCCTAACTTACAGGGGGTTTCCTACGAGCAGTACTTC | CASKGPNLQGVSYEQYF
TRBJ2-7 | TRBV4-2 | - | TRBD2 | TGTGCCAGCAGCCAAGCAAGCGGGGGGGCCAAAGAGCAGTACTTC | CASSQASGGAKEQYF